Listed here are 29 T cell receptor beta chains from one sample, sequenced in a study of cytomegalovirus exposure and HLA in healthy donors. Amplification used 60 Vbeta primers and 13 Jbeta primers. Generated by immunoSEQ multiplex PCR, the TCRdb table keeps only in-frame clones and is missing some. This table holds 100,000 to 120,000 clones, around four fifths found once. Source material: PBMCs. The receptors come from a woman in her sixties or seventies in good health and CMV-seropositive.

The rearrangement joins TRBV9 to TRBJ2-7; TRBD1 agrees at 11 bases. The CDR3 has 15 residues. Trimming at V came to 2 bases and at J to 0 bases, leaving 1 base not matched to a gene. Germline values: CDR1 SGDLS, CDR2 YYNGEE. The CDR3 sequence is CASSVGTGGSYEQYF. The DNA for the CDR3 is TGTGCCAGCAGCGTTGGGACAGGGGGCTCCTACGAGCAGTACTTC.

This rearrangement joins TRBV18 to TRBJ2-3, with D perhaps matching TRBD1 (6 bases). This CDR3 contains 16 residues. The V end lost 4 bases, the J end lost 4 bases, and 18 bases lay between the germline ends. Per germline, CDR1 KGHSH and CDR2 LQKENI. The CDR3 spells CASSRGWGRGADTQYF. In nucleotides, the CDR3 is TGTGCCAGCTCACGCGGCTGGGGGCGAGGCGCAGATACGCAGTATTTT.

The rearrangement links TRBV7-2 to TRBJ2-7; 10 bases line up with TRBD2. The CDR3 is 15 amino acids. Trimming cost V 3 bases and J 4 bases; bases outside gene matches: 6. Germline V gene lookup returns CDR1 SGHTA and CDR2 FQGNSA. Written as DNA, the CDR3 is TGTGCCAGCAGCTTTAGACTAGCGGGCAGTTACGAGCAGTACTTC. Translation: CASSFRLAGSYEQYF. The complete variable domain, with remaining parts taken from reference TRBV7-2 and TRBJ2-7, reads GAGVSQSPSNKVTEKGKDVELRCDPISGHTALYWYRQSLGQGLEFLIYFQGNSAPDKSGLPSDRFSAERTGGSVSTLTIQRTQQEDSAVYLCASSFRLAGSYEQYFGPGTRLTVT.

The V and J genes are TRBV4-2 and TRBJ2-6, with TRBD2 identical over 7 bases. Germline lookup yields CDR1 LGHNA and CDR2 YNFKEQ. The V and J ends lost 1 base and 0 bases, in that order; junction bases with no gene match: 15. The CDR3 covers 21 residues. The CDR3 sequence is CASSQASGAWRESSGANVLTF. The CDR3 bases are TGTGCCAGCAGCCAAGCTTCCGGAGCCTGGCGGGAGTCCTCTGGGGCCAACGTCCTGACTTTC.

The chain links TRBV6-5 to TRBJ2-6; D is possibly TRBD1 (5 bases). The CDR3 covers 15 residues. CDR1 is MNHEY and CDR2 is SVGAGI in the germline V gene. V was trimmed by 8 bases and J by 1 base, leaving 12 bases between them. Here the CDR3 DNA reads TGTGCCAGCCTGGGGCCCTTTTCTGGGGCCAACGTCCTGACTTTC. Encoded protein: CASLGPFSGANVLTF.

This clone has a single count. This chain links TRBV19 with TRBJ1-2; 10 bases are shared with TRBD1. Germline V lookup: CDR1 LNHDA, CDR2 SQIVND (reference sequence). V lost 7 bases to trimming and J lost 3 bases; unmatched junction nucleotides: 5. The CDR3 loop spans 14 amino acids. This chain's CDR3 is CASTTGGYDYGYTF. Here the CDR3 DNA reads TGTGCCAGTACGACAGGGGGCTACGACTATGGCTACACCTTC.

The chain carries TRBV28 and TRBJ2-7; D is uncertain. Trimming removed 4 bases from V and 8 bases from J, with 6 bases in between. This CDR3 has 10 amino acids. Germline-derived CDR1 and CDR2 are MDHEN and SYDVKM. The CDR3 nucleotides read TGTGCCAGCAGTTCTATCCAGCAGTACTTC. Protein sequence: CASSSIQQYF.

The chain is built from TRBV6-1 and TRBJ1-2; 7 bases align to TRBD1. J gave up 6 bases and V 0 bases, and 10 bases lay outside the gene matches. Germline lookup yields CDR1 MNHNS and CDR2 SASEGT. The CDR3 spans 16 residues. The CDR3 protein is CASSEAWWGQSDGYTF. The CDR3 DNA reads TGTGCCAGCAGTGAAGCGTGGTGGGGACAGAGTGATGGCTACACCTTC.

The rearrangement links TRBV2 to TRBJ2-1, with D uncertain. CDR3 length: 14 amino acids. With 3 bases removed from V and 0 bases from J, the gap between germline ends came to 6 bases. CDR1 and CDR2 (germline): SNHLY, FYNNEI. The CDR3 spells CASSDESSYNEQFF. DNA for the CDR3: TGTGCCAGCAGTGATGAGAGCTCCTACAATGAGCAGTTCTTC.

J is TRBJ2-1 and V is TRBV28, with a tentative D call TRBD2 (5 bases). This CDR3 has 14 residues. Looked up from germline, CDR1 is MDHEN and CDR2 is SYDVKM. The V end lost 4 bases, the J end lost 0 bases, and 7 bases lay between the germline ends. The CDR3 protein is CASSWTVSYNEQFF. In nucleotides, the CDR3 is TGTGCCAGCAGTTGGACTGTCTCCTACAATGAGCAGTTCTTC.

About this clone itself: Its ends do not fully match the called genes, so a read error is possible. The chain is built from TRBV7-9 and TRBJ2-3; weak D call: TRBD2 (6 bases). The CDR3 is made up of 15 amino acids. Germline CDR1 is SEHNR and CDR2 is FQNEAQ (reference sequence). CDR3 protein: CSSSFWDFPADTQYF. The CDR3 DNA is TGTTCCAGCAGCTTCTGGGACTTCCCGGCAGATACGCAGTATTTT.

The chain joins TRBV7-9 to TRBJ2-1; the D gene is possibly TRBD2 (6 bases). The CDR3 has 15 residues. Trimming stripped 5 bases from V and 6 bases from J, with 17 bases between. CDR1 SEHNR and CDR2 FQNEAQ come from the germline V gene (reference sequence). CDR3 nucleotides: TGTGCCAGCAGCCGGACTAACGGGGTGGGCAATGAGCAGTTCTTC. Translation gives CASSRTNGVGNEQFF.

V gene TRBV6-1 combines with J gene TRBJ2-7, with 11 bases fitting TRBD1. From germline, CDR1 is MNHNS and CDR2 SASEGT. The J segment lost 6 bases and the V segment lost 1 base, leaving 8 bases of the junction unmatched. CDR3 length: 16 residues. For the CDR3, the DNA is TGTGCCAGCAGTGAAGTCGATGGGACAGGGGGATCCGAGCAGTACTTC. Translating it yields CASSEVDGTGGSEQYF.

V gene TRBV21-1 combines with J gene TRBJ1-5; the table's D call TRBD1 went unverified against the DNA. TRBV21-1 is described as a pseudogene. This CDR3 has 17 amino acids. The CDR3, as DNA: TGTGCCAGCAGCAAAGAGTGGAACAGGTTCAGCAATCAGCCCCAGCATTTT. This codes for CASSKEWNRFSNQPQHF.

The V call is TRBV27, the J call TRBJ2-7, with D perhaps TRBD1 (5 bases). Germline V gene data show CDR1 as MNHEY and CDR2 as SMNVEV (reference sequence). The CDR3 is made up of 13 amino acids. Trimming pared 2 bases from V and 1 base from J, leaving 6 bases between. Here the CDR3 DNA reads TGTGCCAGCAGTTTACAGGGATCCTACGAGCAGTACTTC. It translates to CASSLQGSYEQYF.

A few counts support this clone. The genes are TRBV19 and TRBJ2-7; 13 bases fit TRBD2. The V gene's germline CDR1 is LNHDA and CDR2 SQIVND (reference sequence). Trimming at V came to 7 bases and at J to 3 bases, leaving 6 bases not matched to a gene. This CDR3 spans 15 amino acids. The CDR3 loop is CASKRTSGSNYEQYF. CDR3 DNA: TGTGCCAGTAAACGGACTAGCGGGAGTAACTACGAGCAGTACTTC.

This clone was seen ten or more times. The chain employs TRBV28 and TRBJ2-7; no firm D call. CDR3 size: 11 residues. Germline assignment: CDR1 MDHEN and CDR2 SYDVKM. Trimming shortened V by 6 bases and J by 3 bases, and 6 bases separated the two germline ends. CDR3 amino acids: CASSHNYEQYF. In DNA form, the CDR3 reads TGTGCCAGCAGCCACAACTACGAGCAGTACTTC.

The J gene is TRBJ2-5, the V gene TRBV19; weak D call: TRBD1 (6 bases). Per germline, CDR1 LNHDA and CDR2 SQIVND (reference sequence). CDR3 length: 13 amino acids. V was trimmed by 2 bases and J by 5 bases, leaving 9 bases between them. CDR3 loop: CASSIQGSETQYF. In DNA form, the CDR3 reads TGTGCCAGTAGTATACAGGGGAGCGAGACCCAGTACTTC.

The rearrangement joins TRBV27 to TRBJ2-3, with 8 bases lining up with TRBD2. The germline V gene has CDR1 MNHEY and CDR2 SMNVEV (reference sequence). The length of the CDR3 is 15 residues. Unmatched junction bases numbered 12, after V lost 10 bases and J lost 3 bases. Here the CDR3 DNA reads TGTGCCACCCAAACCGGGCGGGAGGTGACAGATACGCAGTATTTT. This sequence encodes CATQTGREVTDTQYF.

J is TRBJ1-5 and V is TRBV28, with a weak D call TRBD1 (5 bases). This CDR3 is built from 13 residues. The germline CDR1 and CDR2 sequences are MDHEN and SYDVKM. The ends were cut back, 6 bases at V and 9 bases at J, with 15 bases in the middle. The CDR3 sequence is CASRTGGSGPQHF. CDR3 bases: TGTGCCAGCAGGACCGGGGGTTCAGGGCCCCAGCATTTT.

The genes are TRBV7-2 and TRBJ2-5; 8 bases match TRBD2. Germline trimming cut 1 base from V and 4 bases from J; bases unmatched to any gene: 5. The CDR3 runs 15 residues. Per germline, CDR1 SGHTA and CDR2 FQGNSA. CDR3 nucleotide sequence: TGTGCCAGCAGCTTAGAAGCGGGGGAGGGAGAGACCCAGTACTTC. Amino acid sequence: CASSLEAGEGETQYF.

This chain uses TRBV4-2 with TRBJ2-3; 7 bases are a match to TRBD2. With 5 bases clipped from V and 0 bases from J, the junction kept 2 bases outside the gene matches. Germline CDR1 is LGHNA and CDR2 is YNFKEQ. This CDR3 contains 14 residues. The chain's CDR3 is CASSYSGSTDTQYF. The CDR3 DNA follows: TGTGCCAGCAGCTATAGCGGGAGCACAGATACGCAGTATTTT.

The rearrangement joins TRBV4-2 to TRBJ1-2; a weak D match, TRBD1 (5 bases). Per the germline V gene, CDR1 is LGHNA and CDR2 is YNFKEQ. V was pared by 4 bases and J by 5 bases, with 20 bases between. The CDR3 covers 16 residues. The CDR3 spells CASSRETGATAYGYTF. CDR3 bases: TGTGCCAGCAGCCGAGAAACAGGAGCGACAGCATATGGCTACACCTTC.

In nucleotides, the CDR3 is TGTGCCAGCAGTTTTAGGACTAGGAAGTACTTC. Residues: CASSFRTRKYF. This sequence joins TRBV28 and TRBJ2-5; 7 bases agree with TRBD2. The CDR3 extends over 11 amino acids. The ends lost 3 bases at V and 12 bases at J; junction bases unmatched: 4. CDR1 and CDR2 (germline): MDHEN, SYDVKM.

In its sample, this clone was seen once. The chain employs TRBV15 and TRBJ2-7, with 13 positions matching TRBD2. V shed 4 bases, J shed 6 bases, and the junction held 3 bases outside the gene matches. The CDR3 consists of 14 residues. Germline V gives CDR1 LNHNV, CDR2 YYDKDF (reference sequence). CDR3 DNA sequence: TGTGCCACCAGCATGGGACTAGCGGGACCCGAGCAGTACTTC. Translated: CATSMGLAGPEQYF.

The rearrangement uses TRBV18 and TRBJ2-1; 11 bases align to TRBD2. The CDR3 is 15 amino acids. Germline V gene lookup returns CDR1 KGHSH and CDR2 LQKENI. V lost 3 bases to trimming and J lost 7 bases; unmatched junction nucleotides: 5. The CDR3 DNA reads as TGTGCCAGCTCACCCAATAGCGGGAGGGTGAATGAGCAGTTCTTC. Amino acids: CASSPNSGRVNEQFF.

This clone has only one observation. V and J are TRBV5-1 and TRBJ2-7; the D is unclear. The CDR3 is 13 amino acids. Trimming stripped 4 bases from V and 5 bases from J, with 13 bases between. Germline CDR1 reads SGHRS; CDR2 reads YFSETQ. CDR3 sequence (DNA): TGCGCCAGCAGCCCCCCTTCGTCGGACGAGCAGTACTTC. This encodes CASSPPSSDEQYF.

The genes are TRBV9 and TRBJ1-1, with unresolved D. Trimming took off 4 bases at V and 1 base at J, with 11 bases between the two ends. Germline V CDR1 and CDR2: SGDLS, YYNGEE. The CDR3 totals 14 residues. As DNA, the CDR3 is TGTGCCAGCAGCACTTGGGGAGGGAACACTGAAGCTTTCTTT. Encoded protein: CASSTWGGNTEAFF.

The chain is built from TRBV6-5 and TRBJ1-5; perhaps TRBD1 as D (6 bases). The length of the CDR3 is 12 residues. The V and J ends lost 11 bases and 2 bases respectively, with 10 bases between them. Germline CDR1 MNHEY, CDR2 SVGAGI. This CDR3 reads CASKGGNQPQHF. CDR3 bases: TGTGCCTCCAAGGGGGGCAATCAGCCCCAGCATTTT.